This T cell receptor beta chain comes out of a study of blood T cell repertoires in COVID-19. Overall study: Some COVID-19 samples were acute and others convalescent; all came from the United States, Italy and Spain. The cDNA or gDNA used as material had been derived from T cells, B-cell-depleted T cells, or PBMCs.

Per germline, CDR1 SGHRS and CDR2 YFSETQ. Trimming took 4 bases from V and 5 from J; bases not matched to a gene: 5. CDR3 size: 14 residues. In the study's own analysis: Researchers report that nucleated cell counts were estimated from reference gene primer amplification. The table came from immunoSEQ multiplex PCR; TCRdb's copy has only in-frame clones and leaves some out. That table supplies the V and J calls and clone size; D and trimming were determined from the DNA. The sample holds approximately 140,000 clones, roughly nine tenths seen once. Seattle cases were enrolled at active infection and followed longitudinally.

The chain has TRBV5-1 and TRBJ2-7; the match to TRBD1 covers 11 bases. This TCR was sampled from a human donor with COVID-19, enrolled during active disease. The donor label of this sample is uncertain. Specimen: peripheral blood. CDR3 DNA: TGCGCCAGCAGCACCGGACAGGGGGCGAACGAGCAGTACTTC. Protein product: CASSTGQGANEQYF.